One sample yielded the 11 T cell receptor beta chains listed below, sequenced in a study of CD8+CD57+ T cells in acquired aplastic anemia. Those patients picked for sequencing had displayed CD8+CD57+ cell expansion on flow cytometry. Genomic DNA served as template for TCR beta VDJ and CDR3 profiling. TCRdb redid the calling of the reads with MiXCR, one entry per CDR3 protein. The table shows about 160,000 distinct CDR3 sequences, with roughly two thirds occurring only once. Sequencing was performed on sorted CD4+, CD8+, or CD8+CD57+ T cells (not recorded which) from PBMCs. Source of these receptors: a human donor with aplastic anemia.

This clonotype was observed a handful of times. CDR3 loop: CASSDSGSEAFF. The CDR3 DNA is TGTGCCAGCAGTGACAGCGGCAGTGAAGCTTTCTTT. V and J are TRBV6-4 and TRBJ1-1; D is undetermined. CDR1 and CDR2 from the germline V gene are MRHNA and SNTAGT. Deletions cut 2 bases from V and 7 bases from J, with 8 bases between. The CDR3 runs to 12 residues.

The rearrangement joins TRBV20-1 to TRBJ2-7; weak D call: TRBD2 (6 bases). V was pared by 7 bases and J by 4 bases, with 11 bases between. CDR3 size: 11 residues. Germline V CDR1 and CDR2: DFQATT, SNEGSKA (reference sequence). The CDR3 sequence: CSVSGEYEQYF. The CDR3, as DNA: TGCAGTGTCTCGGGGGAGTACGAGCAGTACTTC.

V and J are TRBV24-1 and TRBJ1-2; no clear D gene. From germline, CDR1 is KGHDR and CDR2 SFDVKD. V dropped 2 bases and J dropped 4 bases, with 7 bases sitting between them. The CDR3 extends over 13 amino acids. CDR3 in amino acids: CATSDSDFYGYTF. DNA of the CDR3: TGTGCCACCAGTGATTCCGATTTCTATGGCTACACCTTC.

V usage is TRBV7-3 and J usage is TRBJ2-5; the D is unclear. V was cut by 5 bases and J by 4 bases, with 17 bases left in between. CDR1 is SGHTA and CDR2 is FQGTGA in the germline V gene. The CDR3 spans 15 residues. The CDR3 is CASSPDKGPGETQYF. CDR3 DNA: TGTGCCAGCAGCCCAGACAAGGGCCCGGGAGAGACCCAGTACTTC. The full variable domain, in which reference TRBV7-3 and TRBJ2-5 provide the parts outside the CDR3, is GAGVSQTPSNKVTEKGKYVELRCDPISGHTALYWYRQSLGQGPEFLIYFQGTGAADDSGLPNDRFFAVRPEGSVSTLKIQRTERGDSAVYLCASSPDKGPGETQYFGPGTRLLVL.

This clonotype occurred once. The chain carries TRBV7-3 and TRBJ2-2, with D perhaps matching TRBD1 (7 bases). The CDR3 sequence is 14 residues long. V was trimmed by 1 base and J by 8 bases, leaving 11 bases between them. Germline CDR1 is SGHTA and CDR2 is FQGTGA. The CDR3 nucleotides read TGTGCCAGCAGCTTAAACAGGGGAGGTGGGGAGCTGTTTTTT. Its protein is CASSLNRGGGELFF.

This chain uses TRBV7-6 with TRBJ2-2, with unresolved D. The CDR3 totals 15 residues. Trimming removed 0 bases at V and 6 bases at J, with 11 bases between. CDR1 is SGHVS and CDR2 is FNYEAQ in the germline V gene. The CDR3 loop is CASSLATVPSGELFF. CDR3 sequence (DNA): TGTGCCAGCAGCTTAGCGACTGTCCCATCCGGGGAGCTGTTTTTT.

Regarding this clonotype: The junction does not match germline at one end; this may be a read error. The genes are TRBV5-4 and TRBJ1-6; unclear D gene. Germline V lookup: CDR1 SGHNT, CDR2 YYREEE (reference sequence). The CDR3 length is 15 residues. The CDR3 here is CASSQDETYNSPLHF. The CDR3 DNA reads TGCGCCAGCAGCCAAGACGAGACCTACAATTCACCCCTCCACTTT.

This clonotype was observed a handful of times. The chain links TRBV19 to TRBJ2-7, with D possibly matching TRBD2 (6 bases). The CDR3 covers 14 residues. V was trimmed by 3 bases and J by 7 bases, leaving 16 bases between them. Germline lookup yields CDR1 LNHDA and CDR2 SQIVND (reference sequence). In DNA, the CDR3 is TGTGCCAGTAGTATCGGCGGGACTGGCCTGGAGCAGTACTTC. Translation: CASSIGGTGLEQYF.

J is TRBJ2-2 and V is TRBV19, with unresolved D. V lost 3 bases, J lost 2 bases, and 16 bases lay in between. This CDR3 has 17 amino acids. Germline CDR1 is LNHDA and CDR2 is SQIVND (reference sequence). The CDR3 DNA follows: TGTGCCAGTAGTATCCGTCCCCGAGGTAGCAACACCGGGGAGCTGTTTTTT. Protein product: CASSIRPRGSNTGELFF. Using reference TRBV19 and TRBJ2-2 for the parts outside the CDR3, the full variable domain is DGGITQSPKYLFRKEGQNVTLSCEQNLNHDAMYWYRQDPGQGLRLIYYSQIVNDFQKGDIAEGYSVSREKKESFPLTVTSAQKNPTAFYLCASSIRPRGSNTGELFFGEGSRLTVL.

This clonotype was seen once. V gene TRBV5-1 combines with J gene TRBJ2-1; no firm D call. Germline V CDR1 and CDR2: SGHRS, YFSETQ. The CDR3 spans 14 residues. The V and J ends lost 0 bases and 2 bases respectively, with 6 bases between them. CDR3 in amino acids: CASSLERTYNEQFF. The CDR3, as DNA: TGCGCCAGCAGCTTGGAACGGACCTACAATGAGCAGTTCTTC.

The chain combines TRBV10-3 with TRBJ2-1, with 14 bases matching TRBD2. This CDR3 spans 17 amino acids. V shed 6 bases, J shed 1 base, and the junction held 5 bases outside the gene matches. The germline V gene has CDR1 ENHRY and CDR2 SYGVKD. This CDR3 is CAIRGGTSGGSYNEQFF. In DNA, the CDR3 is TGTGCCATCAGGGGGGGGACTAGCGGGGGATCCTACAATGAGCAGTTCTTC.